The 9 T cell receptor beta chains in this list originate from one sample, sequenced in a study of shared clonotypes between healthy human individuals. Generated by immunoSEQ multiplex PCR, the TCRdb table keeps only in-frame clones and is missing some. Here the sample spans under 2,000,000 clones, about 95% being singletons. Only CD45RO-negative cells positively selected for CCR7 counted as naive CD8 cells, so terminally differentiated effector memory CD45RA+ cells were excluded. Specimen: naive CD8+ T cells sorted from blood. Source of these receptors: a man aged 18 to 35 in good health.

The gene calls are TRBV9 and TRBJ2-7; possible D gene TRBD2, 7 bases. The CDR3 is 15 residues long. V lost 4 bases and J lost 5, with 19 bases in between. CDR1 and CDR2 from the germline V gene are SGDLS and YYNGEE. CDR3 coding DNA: TGTGCCAGCAGCCCCTGGGGGGGGCGCGGGAACGAGCAGTACTTC. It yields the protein CASSPWGGRGNEQYF.

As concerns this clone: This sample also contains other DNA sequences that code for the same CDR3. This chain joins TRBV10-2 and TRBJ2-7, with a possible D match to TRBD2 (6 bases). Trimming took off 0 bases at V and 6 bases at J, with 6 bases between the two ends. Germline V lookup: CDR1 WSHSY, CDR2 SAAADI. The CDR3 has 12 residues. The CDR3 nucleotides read TGCGCCAGCAGTGAGTCCGGGGGCGAGCAGTACTTC. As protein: CASSESGGEQYF.

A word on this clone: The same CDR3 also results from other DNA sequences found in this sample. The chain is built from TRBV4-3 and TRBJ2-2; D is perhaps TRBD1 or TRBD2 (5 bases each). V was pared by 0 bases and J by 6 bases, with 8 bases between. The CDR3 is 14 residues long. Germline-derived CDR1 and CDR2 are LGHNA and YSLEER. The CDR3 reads CASSQDGGPGELFF. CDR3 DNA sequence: TGCGCCAGCAGCCAAGATGGGGGACCCGGGGAGCTGTTTTTT.

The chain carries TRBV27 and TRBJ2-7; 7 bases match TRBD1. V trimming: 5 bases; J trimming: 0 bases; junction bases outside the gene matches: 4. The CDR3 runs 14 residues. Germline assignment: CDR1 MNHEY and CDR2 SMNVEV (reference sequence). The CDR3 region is CASSQTGSSYEQYF. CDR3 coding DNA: TGTGCCAGCAGTCAGACAGGGAGCTCCTACGAGCAGTACTTC.

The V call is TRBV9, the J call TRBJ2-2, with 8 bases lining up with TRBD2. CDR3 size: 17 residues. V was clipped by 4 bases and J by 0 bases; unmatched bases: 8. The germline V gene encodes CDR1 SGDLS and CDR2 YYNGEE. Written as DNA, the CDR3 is TGTGCCAGCAGCTACACCCCGGGACTAGCGAACACCGGGGAGCTGTTTTTT. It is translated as CASSYTPGLANTGELFF.

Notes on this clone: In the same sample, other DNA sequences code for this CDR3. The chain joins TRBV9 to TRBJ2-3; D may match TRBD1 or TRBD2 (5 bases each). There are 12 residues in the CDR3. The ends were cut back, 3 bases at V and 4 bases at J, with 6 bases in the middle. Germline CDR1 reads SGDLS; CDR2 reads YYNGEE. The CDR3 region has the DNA TGTGCCAGCAGCGGAGGGGCAGATACGCAGTATTTT. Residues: CASSGGADTQYF.

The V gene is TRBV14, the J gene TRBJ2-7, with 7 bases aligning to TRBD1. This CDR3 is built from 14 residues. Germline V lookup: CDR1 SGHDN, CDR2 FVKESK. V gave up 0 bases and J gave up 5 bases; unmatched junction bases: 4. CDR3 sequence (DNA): TGTGCCAGCAGCCAAGATTGGCAGGGGGACGAGCAGTACTTC. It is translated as CASSQDWQGDEQYF.

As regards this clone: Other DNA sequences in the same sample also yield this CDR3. The CDR3 DNA is TGTGCCAGCAGTTTCCTCGGACAGGCCTACGAGCAGTACTTC. Translated, it gives CASSFLGQAYEQYF. The J gene is TRBJ2-7, the V gene TRBV27, with 7 positions matching TRBD1. V gave up 3 bases and J gave up 2 bases; unmatched junction bases: 4. Germline assignment: CDR1 MNHEY and CDR2 SMNVEV (reference sequence). The CDR3 has 14 residues.

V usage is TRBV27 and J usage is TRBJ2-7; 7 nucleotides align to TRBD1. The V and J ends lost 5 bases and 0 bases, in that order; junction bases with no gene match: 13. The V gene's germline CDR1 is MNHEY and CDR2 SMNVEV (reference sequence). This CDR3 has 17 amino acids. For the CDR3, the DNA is TGTGCCAGCAGTCCCCTACTGACAGGGTCGAACTCCTACGAGCAGTACTTC. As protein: CASSPLLTGSNSYEQYF.